This T cell receptor (beta chain) was sequenced in a study of molecular identifiers for immune sequencing clone quantification. TCRdb re-analysed the PCR reads in MiXCR, keeping a single row per CDR3 protein. The data hold tens of thousands of distinct CDR3 sequences, with about 25% observed a single time. This clonotype was observed many times. The CDR3 sequence is 14 residues long. The germline V gene has CDR1 LNHDA and CDR2 SQIVND (reference sequence). Trimming took off 3 bases at V and 4 bases at J, with 13 bases between the two ends. This TCR derives from a human donor in good health. Some libraries in this study had Jurkat cell RNA spiked in. The sequenced material came from naive CD8+ T cells from blood, with Jurkat cell RNA spiked in. Indicated subset: FACS-sorted CD8+CD4-CCR7+CD45RA+ naive T cells. V and J are TRBV19 and TRBJ2-7; TRBD2 might be the D (6 bases). The CDR3 DNA reads TGTGCCAGTAGTATTTTCGGAGGGAAATACGAGCAGTACTTC. Translating it yields CASSIFGGKYEQYF.